This T cell receptor beta chain originates from a study of T cells in Graves' hyperthyroidism and ophthalmopathy. Germline V lookup: CDR1 SGHAT, CDR2 FQNNGV. The ends were cut back, 2 bases at V and 0 bases at J, with 14 bases in the middle. This CDR3 is 17 amino acids long. There are a few counts of this clonotype. RNA transcripts were the template for amplifying TCR beta CDR3 regions. The primer set for the first-round RT-PCR of the TCR CDR3 was HTBI. TCRdb re-called the multiplex PCR reads through MiXCR, storing one row per CDR3 protein. The sample includes some 600,000 distinct CDR3 sequences, approximately 15% of them seen just once.

This TCR derives from a woman between 25 and 40 years old with Graves' hyperthyroidism that later progressed to Graves' ophthalmopathy. The sequencing sample was made of blood. The rearrangement joins TRBV11-2 to TRBJ2-1; TRBD1 or TRBD2 may be the D gene (5 bases each). The CDR3 nucleotides read TGTGCCAGCAGCTTATCCCCGGGACCGAACTCCTACAATGAGCAGTTCTTC. It specifies CASSLSPGPNSYNEQFF.